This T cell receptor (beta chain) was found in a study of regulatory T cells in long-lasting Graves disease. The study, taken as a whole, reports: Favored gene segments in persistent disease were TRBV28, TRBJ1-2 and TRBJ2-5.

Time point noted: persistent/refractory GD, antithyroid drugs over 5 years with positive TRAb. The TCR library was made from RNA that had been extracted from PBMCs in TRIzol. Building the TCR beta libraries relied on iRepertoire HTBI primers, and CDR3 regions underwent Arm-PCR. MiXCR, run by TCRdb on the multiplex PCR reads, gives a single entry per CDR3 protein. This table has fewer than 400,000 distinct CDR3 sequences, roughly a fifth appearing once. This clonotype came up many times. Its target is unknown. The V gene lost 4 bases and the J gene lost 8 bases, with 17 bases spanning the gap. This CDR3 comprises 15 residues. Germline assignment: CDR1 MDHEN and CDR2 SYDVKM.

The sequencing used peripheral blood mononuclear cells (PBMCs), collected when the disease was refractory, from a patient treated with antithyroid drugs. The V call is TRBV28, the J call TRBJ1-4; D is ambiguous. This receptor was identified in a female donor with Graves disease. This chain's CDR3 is CASSWSGTVEEKLFF. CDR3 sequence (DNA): TGTGCCAGCAGTTGGAGCGGTACCGTGGAAGAAAAACTGTTTTTT.